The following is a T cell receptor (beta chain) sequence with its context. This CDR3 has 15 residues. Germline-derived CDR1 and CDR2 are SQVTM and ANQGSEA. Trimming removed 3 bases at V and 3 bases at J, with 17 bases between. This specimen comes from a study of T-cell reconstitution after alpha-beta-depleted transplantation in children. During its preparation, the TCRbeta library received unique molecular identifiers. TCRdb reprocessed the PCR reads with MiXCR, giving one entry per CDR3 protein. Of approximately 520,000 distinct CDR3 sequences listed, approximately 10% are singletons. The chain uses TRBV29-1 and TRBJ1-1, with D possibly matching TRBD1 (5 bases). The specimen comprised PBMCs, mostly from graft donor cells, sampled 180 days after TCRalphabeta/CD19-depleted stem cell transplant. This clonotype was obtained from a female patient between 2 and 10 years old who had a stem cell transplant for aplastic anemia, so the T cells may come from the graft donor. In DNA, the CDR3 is TGCAGCGTTGAGGAAAGGGGAACGAGGGACACTGAAGCTTTCTTT. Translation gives CSVEERGTRDTEAFF.